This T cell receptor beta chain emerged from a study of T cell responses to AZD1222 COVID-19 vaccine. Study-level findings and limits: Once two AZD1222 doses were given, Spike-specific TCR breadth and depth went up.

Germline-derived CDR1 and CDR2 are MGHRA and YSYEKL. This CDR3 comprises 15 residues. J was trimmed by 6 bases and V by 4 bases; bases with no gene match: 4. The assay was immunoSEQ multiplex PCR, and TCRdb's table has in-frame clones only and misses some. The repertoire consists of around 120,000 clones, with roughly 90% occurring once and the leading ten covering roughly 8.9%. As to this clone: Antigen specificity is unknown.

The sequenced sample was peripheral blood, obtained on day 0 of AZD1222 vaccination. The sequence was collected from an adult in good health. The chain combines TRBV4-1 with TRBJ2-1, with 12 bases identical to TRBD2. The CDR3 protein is CASSRTSGRTNEQFF. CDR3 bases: TGCGCCAGCAGCCGTACTAGCGGGAGGACCAATGAGCAGTTCTTC.